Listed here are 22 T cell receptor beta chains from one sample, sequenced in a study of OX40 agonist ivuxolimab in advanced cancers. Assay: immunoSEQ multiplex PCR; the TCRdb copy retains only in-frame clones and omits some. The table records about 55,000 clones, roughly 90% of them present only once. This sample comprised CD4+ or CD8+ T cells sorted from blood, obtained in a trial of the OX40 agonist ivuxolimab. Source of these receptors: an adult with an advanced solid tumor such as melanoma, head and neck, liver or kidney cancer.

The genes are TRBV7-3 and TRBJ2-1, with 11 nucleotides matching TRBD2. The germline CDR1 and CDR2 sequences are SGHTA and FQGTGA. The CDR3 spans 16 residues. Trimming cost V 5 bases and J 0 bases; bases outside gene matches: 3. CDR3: CASSRLAGSSYNEQFF. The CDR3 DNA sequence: TGTGCCAGCAGCCGACTAGCGGGAAGCTCCTACAATGAGCAGTTCTTC.

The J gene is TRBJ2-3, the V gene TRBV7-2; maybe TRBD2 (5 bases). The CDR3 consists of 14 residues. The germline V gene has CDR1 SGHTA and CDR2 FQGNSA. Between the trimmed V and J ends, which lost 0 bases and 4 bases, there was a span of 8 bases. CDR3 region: CASSLAWRSDTQYF. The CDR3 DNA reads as TGTGCCAGCAGCTTAGCTTGGAGGTCAGATACGCAGTATTTT.

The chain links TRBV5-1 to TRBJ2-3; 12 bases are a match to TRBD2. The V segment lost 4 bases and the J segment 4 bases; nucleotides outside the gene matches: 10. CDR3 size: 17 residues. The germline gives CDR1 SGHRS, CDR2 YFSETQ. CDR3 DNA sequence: TGCGCCAGCAGCCCCACGCTAGCGGGAGGGCCCCCAGATACGCAGTATTTT. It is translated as CASSPTLAGGPPDTQYF.

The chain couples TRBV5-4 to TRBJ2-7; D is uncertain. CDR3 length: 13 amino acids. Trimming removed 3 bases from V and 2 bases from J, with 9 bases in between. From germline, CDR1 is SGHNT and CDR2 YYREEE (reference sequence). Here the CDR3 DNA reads TGTGCCAGCAGCTCCTCCTTTACCTACGAGCAGTACTTC. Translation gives CASSSSFTYEQYF.

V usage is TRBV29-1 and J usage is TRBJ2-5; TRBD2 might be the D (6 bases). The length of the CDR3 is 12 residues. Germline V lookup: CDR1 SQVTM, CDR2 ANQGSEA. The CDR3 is CALLAGQETQYF. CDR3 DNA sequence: TGCGCCCTTCTTGCGGGGCAAGAGACCCAGTACTTC.

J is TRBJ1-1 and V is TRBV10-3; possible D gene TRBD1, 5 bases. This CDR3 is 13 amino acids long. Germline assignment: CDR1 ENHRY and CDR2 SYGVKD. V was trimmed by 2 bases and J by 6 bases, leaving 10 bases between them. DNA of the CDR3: TGTGCCATCAGTGAGACCGGGACTCCTGAAGCTTTCTTT. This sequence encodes CAISETGTPEAFF.

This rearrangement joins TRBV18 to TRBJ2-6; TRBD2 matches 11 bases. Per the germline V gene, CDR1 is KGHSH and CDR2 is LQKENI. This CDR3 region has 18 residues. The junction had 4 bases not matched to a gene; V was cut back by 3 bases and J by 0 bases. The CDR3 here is CASSPLTSGISGANVLTF. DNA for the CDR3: TGTGCCAGCTCACCCTTGACTAGCGGGATCTCTGGGGCCAACGTCCTGACTTTC.

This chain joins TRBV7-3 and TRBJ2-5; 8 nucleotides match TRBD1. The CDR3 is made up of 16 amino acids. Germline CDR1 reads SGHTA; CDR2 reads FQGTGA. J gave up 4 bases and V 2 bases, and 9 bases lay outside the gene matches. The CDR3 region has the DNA TGTGCCAGCAGCTTAGGTTCAGGGGGCTTTGGAGAGACCCAGTACTTC. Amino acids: CASSLGSGGFGETQYF.

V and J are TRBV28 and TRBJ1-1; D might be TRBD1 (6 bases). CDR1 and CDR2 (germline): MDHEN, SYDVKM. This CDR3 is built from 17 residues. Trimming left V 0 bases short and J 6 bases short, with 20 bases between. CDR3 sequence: CASSLWGAQDSFAEAFF. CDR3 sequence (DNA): TGTGCCAGCAGTTTATGGGGGGCGCAGGATAGCTTCGCTGAAGCTTTCTTT.

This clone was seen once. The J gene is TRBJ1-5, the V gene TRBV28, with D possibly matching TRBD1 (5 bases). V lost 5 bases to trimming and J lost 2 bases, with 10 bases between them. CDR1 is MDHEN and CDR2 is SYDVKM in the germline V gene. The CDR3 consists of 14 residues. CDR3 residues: CASSLGGGNQPQHF. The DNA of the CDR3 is TGTGCCAGCAGTCTCGGGGGGGGCAATCAGCCCCAGCATTTT.

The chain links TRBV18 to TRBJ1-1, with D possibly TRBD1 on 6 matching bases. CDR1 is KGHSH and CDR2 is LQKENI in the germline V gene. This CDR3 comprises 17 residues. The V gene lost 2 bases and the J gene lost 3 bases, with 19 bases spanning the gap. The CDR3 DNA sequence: TGTGCCAGCTCACCAGGTTTAGGAACAGGGCGACACACTGAAGCTTTCTTT. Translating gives CASSPGLGTGRHTEAFF.

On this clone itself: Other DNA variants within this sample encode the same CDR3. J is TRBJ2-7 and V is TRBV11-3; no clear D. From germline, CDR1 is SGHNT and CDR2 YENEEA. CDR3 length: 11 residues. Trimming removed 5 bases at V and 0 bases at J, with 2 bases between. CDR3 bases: TGTGCCAGCAGCCCCTCCTACGAGCAGTACTTC. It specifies CASSPSYEQYF.

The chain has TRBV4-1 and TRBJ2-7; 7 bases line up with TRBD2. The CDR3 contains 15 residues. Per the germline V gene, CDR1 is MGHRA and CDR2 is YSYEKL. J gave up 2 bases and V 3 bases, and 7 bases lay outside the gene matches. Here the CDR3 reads CASSQSGTTAYEQYF. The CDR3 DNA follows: TGCGCCAGCAGCCAGTCCGGGACTACAGCCTACGAGCAGTACTTC.

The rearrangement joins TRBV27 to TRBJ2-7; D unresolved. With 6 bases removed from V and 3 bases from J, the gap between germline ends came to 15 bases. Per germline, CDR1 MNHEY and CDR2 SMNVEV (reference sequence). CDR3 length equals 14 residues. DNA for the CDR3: TGTGCCAGCAGGGCTAGTGGGGATGGCTACGAGCAGTACTTC. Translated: CASRASGDGYEQYF.

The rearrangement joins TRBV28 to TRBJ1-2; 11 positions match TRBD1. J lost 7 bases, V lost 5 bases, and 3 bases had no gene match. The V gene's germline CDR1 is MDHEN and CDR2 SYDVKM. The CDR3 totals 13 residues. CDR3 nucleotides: TGTGCCAGCAGTCTGGACAGGGGGCTTGGCTACACCTTC. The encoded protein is CASSLDRGLGYTF.

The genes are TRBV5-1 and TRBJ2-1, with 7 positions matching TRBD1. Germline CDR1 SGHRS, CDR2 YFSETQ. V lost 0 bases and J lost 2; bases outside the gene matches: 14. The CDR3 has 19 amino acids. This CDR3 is CASSLEGGLGRSAYNEQFF. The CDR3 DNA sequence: TGCGCCAGCAGCTTGGAAGGGGGCCTCGGGCGTAGCGCCTACAATGAGCAGTTCTTC.

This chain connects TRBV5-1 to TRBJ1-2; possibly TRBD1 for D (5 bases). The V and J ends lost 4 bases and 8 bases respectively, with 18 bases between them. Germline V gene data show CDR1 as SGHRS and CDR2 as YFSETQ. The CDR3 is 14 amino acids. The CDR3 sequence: CASSETGGAGGYTF. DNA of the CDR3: TGCGCCAGCAGCGAGACGGGAGGGGCCGGGGGCTACACCTTC.

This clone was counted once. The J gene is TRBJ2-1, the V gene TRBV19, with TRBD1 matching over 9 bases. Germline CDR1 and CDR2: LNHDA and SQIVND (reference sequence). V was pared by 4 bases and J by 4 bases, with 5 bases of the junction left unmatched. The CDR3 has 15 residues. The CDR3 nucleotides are TGTGCCAGTAGTACCGGACAGGGGCCTTACAATGAGCAGTTCTTC. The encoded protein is CASSTGQGPYNEQFF.

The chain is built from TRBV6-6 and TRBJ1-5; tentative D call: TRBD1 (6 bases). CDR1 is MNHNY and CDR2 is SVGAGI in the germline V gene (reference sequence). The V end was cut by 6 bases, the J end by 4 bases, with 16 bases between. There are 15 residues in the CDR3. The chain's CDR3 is CASRRGTLGNQPQHF. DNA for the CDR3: TGTGCCAGCAGAAGAGGGACACTGGGGAATCAGCCCCAGCATTTT.

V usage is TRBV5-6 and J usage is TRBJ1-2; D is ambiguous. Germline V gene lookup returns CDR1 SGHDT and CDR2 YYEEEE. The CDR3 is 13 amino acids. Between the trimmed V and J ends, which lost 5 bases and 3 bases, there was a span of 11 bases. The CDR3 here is CASRENRDYGYTF. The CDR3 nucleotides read TGTGCCAGCAGGGAAAATAGGGACTATGGCTACACCTTC.

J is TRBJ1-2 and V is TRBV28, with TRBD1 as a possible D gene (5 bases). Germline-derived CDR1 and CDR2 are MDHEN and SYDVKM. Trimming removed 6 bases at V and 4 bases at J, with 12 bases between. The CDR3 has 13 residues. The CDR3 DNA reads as TGTGCCAGCAGGGACACACATTCCTATGGCTACACCTTC. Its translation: CASRDTHSYGYTF.

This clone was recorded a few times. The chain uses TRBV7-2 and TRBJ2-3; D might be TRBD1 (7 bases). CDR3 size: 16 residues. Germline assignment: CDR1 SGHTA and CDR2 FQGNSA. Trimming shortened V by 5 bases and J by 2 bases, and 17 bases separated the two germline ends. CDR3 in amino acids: CASSTGVQRATDTQYF. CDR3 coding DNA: TGTGCCAGCAGCACAGGGGTGCAGCGGGCCACAGATACGCAGTATTTT.